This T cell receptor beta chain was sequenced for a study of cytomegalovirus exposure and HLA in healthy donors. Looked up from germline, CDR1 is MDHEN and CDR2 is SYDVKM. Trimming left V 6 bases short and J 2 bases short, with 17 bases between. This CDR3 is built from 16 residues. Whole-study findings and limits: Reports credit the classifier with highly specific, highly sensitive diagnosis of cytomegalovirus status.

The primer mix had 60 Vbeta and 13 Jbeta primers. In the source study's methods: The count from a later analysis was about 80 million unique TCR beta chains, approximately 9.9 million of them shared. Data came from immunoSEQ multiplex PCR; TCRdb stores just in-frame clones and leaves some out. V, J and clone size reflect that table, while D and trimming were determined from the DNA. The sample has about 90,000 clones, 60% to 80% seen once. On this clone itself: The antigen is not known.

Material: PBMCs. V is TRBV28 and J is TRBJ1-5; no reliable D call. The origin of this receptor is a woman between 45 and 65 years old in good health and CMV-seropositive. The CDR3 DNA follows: TGTGCCAGCAGCAATCGAGGAGGGTTGGGCAATCAGCCCCAGCATTTT. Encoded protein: CASSNRGGLGNQPQHF.